Here is one TCR beta chain with its context. This sample is drawn from a study of blood T cell repertoires in COVID-19. Across the whole study: COVID-19 samples collected from the United States, Italy and Spain covered acute and convalescent phases.

The V and J ends lost 5 bases and 1 base respectively, with 11 bases between them. The CDR3 length is 14 residues. The germline gives CDR1 SGHNT, CDR2 YYREEE (reference sequence). Participants spanned ages about 18 to 100 years and resided in roughly 22 US areas. Each participant's cohort was designated according to participant-reported clinical history. Per the study methods: Quantification of nucleated cells was approximated via reference gene primer amplification. The assay was immunoSEQ multiplex PCR, and TCRdb's table has in-frame clones only and misses some. V and J calls and clone size are those listed in that table; D and trimming were worked out from the DNA. The repertoire holds 170,000 or so clones, with approximately 88% as singletons.

This receptor was identified in a woman aged 50 to 60 who had recovered from COVID-19. V is TRBV5-4 and J is TRBJ2-3; a possible D gene is TRBD1 (5 bases). The sequenced sample consisted of PBMCs or T cells enriched from blood (not recorded which). CDR3 loop: CASSQVTGTDTQYF. The DNA of the CDR3 is TGTGCCAGCAGTCAAGTGACAGGCACAGATACGCAGTATTTT.